In its sample, the clone carrying this TCR beta chain was seen many times. What it recognizes is unknown. This entry comes from a study of CD8+CD57+ T cells in acquired aplastic anemia. Genomic DNA, serving as template, underwent TCR beta VDJ and CDR3 profiling. TCRdb reprocessed the reads via MiXCR and lists one record per CDR3 protein. The data contain some 120,000 distinct CDR3 sequences, 48% of them singletons. Study findings and constraints: Researchers reported that CD8+ Simpson's diversity was not significantly different in patients versus controls.

The source of this sequence is a human donor in good health, serving as a control. Sequencing used sorted CD4+, CD8+, or CD8+CD57+ T cells (not recorded which) from PBMCs.

CDR3 amino acids: CASSLEHGDEQFF. CDR3 coding DNA: TGCGCCAGCAGCTTGGAACATGGGGATGAGCAGTTCTTC. This rearrangement joins TRBV5-1 to TRBJ2-1, with D unresolved. Germline V CDR1 and CDR2: SGHRS, YFSETQ. CDR3 length equals 13 residues. V gave up 0 bases and J gave up 8 bases, with 9 bases separating them.